This entry lists 27 T cell receptor beta chains sequenced from one sample in a study of shared clonotypes between healthy human individuals. Method: immunoSEQ multiplex PCR; TCRdb's copy keeps in-frame clones and lacks some. The sample has over a million clones; about 80% are singletons. The material sequenced was memory CD4+ T cells from PBMCs. Subset noted: CD45RA-negative fraction. The source is a man in his late teens or twenties in good health. Some clones in this sample may be carry-over from other donors' samples.

The chain recombines TRBV5-1 with TRBJ2-5; the D gene is possibly TRBD2 (7 bases). Trimming removed 7 bases at V and 5 bases at J, with 15 bases between. This CDR3 comprises 13 residues. Germline assignment: CDR1 SGHRS and CDR2 YFSETQ. The CDR3 spells CASWGGLGETQYF. CDR3 DNA sequence: TGCGCCAGCTGGGGGGGGCTCGGCGAGACCCAGTACTTC. Using reference TRBV5-1 and TRBJ2-5 for the parts outside the CDR3, the full variable domain is KAGVTQTPRYLIKTRGQQVTLSCSPISGHRSVSWYQQTPGQGLQFLFEYFSETQRNKGNFPGRFSGRQFSNSRSEMNVSTLELGDSALYLCASWGGLGETQYFGPGTRLLVL.

J is TRBJ2-2 and V is TRBV7-3; possible D gene TRBD1, 6 bases. The CDR3 has 14 amino acids. Germline CDR1 reads SGHTA; CDR2 reads FQGTGA. The ends were cut back, 3 bases at V and 7 bases at J, with 12 bases in the middle. The CDR3 DNA follows: TGTGCCAGCAGCTTTAAACAGGGAAGCGGGGAGCTGTTTTTT. As protein: CASSFKQGSGELFF.

The chain has TRBV5-4 and TRBJ2-1; possible D gene TRBD1, 7 bases. The CDR3 covers 16 residues. V was cut by 4 bases and J by 6 bases, with 20 bases left in between. Looked up from germline, CDR1 is SGHNT and CDR2 is YYREEE (reference sequence). The DNA of the CDR3 is TGTGCCAGCAGCCCCGGCACAGGGGAGGATAGCAATGAGCAGTTCTTC. Encoded protein: CASSPGTGEDSNEQFF.

This clone was detected only a few times. The chain combines TRBV23-1 with TRBJ2-1; TRBD2 matches at 9 bases. TRBV23-1 is labeled an ORF, and its function is uncertain. J gave up 6 bases and V 6 bases, and 3 bases lay outside the gene matches. CDR3 size: 13 residues. The CDR3 region has the DNA TGCGCCAGCAGAGAGGGACTAGCCAATGAGCAGTTCTTC. It codes for CASREGLANEQFF.

The CDR3 here is CASSLDGTGDYGYTF. CDR3 coding DNA: TGTGCCAGCAGTTTAGACGGGACAGGAGACTATGGCTACACCTTC. The chain is built from TRBV27 and TRBJ1-2, with 8 positions matching TRBD1. Germline V gene sequence: CDR1 MNHEY, CDR2 SMNVEV (reference sequence). CDR3 size: 15 residues. Losses at the gene ends were 2 bases for V and 3 bases for J; bases not matched to a gene: 5.

This clone occurred once. J is TRBJ2-5 and V is TRBV20-1, with D possibly TRBD1 on 6 matching bases. Germline loops: CDR1 DFQATT, CDR2 SNEGSKA (reference sequence). Trimming left V 7 bases short and J 5 bases short, with 11 bases between. The CDR3 loop spans 11 amino acids. The CDR3 coding sequence is TGCAGTGGGGGGCGGCGGGAGACCCAGTACTTC. Translation: CSGGRRETQYF.

This chain uses TRBV28 with TRBJ1-2; D unclear. Germline CDR1 reads MDHEN; CDR2 reads SYDVKM. The CDR3 length is 14 residues. The ends were cut back, 1 base at V and 3 bases at J, with 9 bases in the middle. CDR3: CASSLSGIYYGYTF. The CDR3 DNA sequence: TGTGCCAGCAGTTTATCGGGGATATACTATGGCTACACCTTC.

CDR3 in DNA: TGTGCCAGTAGACGATCGGGACAGGTGAACACTGAAGCTTTCTTT. This gives the protein CASRRSGQVNTEAFF. V gene TRBV6-5 combines with J gene TRBJ1-1, with TRBD1 matching 8 bases. CDR1 is MNHEY, CDR2 SVGAGI, per germline. There are 15 residues in the CDR3. With V trimmed by 9 bases and J by 0 bases, 9 bases remained unmatched.

The rearrangement joins TRBV28 to TRBJ2-7; TRBD1 matches at 8 bases. The CDR3 consists of 16 residues. Germline assignment: CDR1 MDHEN and CDR2 SYDVKM. V lost 6 bases to trimming and J lost 7 bases; unmatched junction nucleotides: 17. Written as DNA, the CDR3 is TGTGCCAGCAGATCCGACGGACAGGGAGTTTTTAGGGAGCAGTACTTC. Amino acids: CASRSDGQGVFREQYF.

The rearrangement links TRBV7-8 to TRBJ2-2, with D maybe TRBD1 (5 bases). The V end lost 2 bases, the J end lost 3 bases, and 10 bases lay between the germline ends. The CDR3 has 15 amino acids. Germline lookup yields CDR1 SGHVS and CDR2 FQNEAQ. CDR3 amino acids: CASSLRGGYTGELFF. CDR3 DNA sequence: TGTGCCAGCAGCTTAAGGGGCGGCTACACCGGGGAGCTGTTTTTT.

This chain uses TRBV28 with TRBJ1-4; D remains ambiguous. Germline CDR1 reads MDHEN; CDR2 reads SYDVKM. The CDR3 has 14 amino acids. The germline V and J ends were trimmed by 5 bases and 8 bases, with 15 bases remaining between them. CDR3 in DNA: TGTGCCAGCAGTCCGGGCGGCGGGTTAGAAAAACTGTTTTTT. Protein sequence: CASSPGGGLEKLFF. The full variable domain, rest sourced from reference TRBV28 and TRBJ1-4, is DVKVTQSSRYLVKRTGEKVFLECVQDMDHENMFWYRQDPGLGLRLIYFSYDVKMKEKGDIPEGYSVSREKKERFSLILESASTNQTSMYLCASSPGGGLEKLFFGSGTQLSVL.

The chain employs TRBV7-3 and TRBJ1-1; tentative D call: TRBD1 (6 bases). CDR1 and CDR2 (germline): SGHTA, FQGTGA. CDR3 size: 14 residues. Trimming stripped 3 bases from V and 3 bases from J, with 11 bases between. CDR3 in DNA: TGTGCCAGCAGCTTTCTAGGGGGGGACACTGAAGCTTTCTTT. Protein sequence: CASSFLGGDTEAFF.

The rearrangement uses TRBV11-2 and TRBJ1-2, with a possible D match to TRBD1 (5 bases). The V gene's germline CDR1 is SGHAT and CDR2 FQNNGV. The V and J ends lost 1 base and 8 bases respectively, with 20 bases between them. CDR3 length equals 16 residues. In DNA form, the CDR3 reads TGTGCCAGCAGCTTAGCCTTCGGCGGCAGGGCGAGGGGCTACACCTTC. It is translated as CASSLAFGGRARGYTF. Drawing the rest from reference TRBV11-2 and TRBJ1-2, the complete variable domain is EAGVAQSPRYKIIEKRQSVAFWCNPISGHATLYWYQQILGQGPKLLIQFQNNGVVDDSQLPKDRFSAERLKGVDSTLKIQPAKLEDSAVYLCASSLAFGGRARGYTFGSGTRLTVV.

This clone came up a few times. The V gene is TRBV5-6, the J gene TRBJ2-5; 7 bases agree with TRBD1. Germline V gene data show CDR1 as SGHDT and CDR2 as YYEEEE. After removal of 1 base from V and 5 bases from J, the junction contained 8 bases not matched to a gene. This CDR3 contains 15 residues. CDR3 amino acids: CASSLQGDLGETQYF. In nucleotides, the CDR3 is TGTGCCAGCAGCTTGCAGGGGGATCTCGGGGAGACCCAGTACTTC. Full variable domain (outside the CDR3, taken from reference TRBV5-6 and TRBJ2-5): DAGVTQSPTHLIKTRGQQVTLRCSPKSGHDTVSWYQQALGQGPQFIFQYYEEEERQRGNFPDRFSGHQFPNYSSELNVNALLLGDSALYLCASSLQGDLGETQYFGPGTRLLVL.

The genes are TRBV7-9 and TRBJ2-3; TRBD1 matches 9 bases. Germline CDR1 and CDR2: SEHNR and FQNEAQ (reference sequence). CDR3 length equals 13 residues. The V and J ends lost 7 bases and 4 bases, in that order; junction bases with no gene match: 3. The CDR3 is CASNRQGADTQYF. In DNA form, the CDR3 reads TGTGCCAGCAATAGACAGGGGGCAGATACGCAGTATTTT. Looking up the rest from reference TRBV7-9 and TRBJ2-3 gives the full variable domain: DTGVSQNPRHKITKRGQNVTFRCDPISEHNRLYWYRQTLGQGPEFLTYFQNEAQLEKSRLLSDRFSAERPKGSFSTLEIQRTEQGDSAMYLCASNRQGADTQYFGPGTRLTVL.

The chain carries TRBV18 and TRBJ2-1, with D tentatively TRBD1 or TRBD2 (5 bases each). This CDR3 comprises 15 residues. From germline, CDR1 is KGHSH and CDR2 LQKENI. V lost 4 bases, J lost 6 bases, and 16 bases lay in between. The CDR3 here is CASSRDPRASNEQFF. CDR3 sequence (DNA): TGTGCCAGCTCACGGGACCCCCGGGCCTCCAATGAGCAGTTCTTC.

V is TRBV4-2 and J is TRBJ2-3, with 7 bases matching TRBD2. Germline V gives CDR1 LGHNA, CDR2 YNFKEQ. The CDR3 runs to 19 residues. V lost 1 base and J lost 3; bases outside the gene matches: 16. The CDR3 reads CASSQVVGLAGEETDTQYF. CDR3 nucleotides: TGTGCCAGCAGCCAAGTTGTGGGTCTCGCGGGAGAAGAAACAGATACGCAGTATTTT.

This chain joins TRBV6-5 and TRBJ2-7; 8 bases agree with TRBD1. Germline lookup yields CDR1 MNHEY and CDR2 SVGAGI. V lost 0 bases, J lost 4 bases, and 8 bases stayed unmatched. The CDR3 covers 16 residues. The CDR3 protein is CASSYSNRRGLYEQYF. In nucleotides, the CDR3 is TGTGCCAGCAGTTACTCGAACCGCAGGGGGCTTTACGAGCAGTACTTC.

This chain connects TRBV6-5 to TRBJ1-5, with D hard to call. The CDR3 is 14 amino acids. V shed 0 bases and J shed 4 bases, with 7 bases lying between them. Germline V gives CDR1 MNHEY, CDR2 SVGAGI. Here the CDR3 DNA reads TGTGCCAGCAGTTACTCGAAGTATAATCAGCCCCAGCATTTT. This translates into CASSYSKYNQPQHF.

The chain is built from TRBV28 and TRBJ1-2; D perhaps matches TRBD1 (6 bases). The V gene lost 5 bases and the J gene lost 5 bases, with 12 bases spanning the gap. Germline CDR1 and CDR2: MDHEN and SYDVKM. There are 13 residues in the CDR3. CDR3 nucleotides: TGTGCCAGCAGTGCTGGACAGCTTTATGGCTACACCTTC. Amino acid sequence: CASSAGQLYGYTF.

This clone was counted only a few times. This rearrangement joins TRBV14 to TRBJ2-3; no clear D gene. Germline V gene lookup returns CDR1 SGHDN and CDR2 FVKESK. Trimming removed 1 base from V and 7 bases from J, with 6 bases in between. CDR3 size: 12 residues. The CDR3 nucleotides are TGTGCCAGCAGCCAAGTCCGATATACGCAGTATTTT. Translated, it gives CASSQVRYTQYF.

J is TRBJ1-2 and V is TRBV7-9; D is perhaps TRBD1 (5 bases). V lost 5 bases and J lost 4, with 17 bases in between. Germline values: CDR1 SEHNR, CDR2 FQNEAQ (reference sequence). CDR3 size: 15 residues. This CDR3 is CASSRSGGEAYGYTF. DNA of the CDR3: TGTGCCAGCAGCCGCTCAGGAGGGGAGGCCTATGGCTACACCTTC.

The genes are TRBV7-9 and TRBJ1-4; the D is unclear. The length of the CDR3 is 16 residues. The germline V gene encodes CDR1 SEHNR and CDR2 FQNEAQ (reference sequence). Trimming pared 6 bases from V and 0 bases from J, leaving 14 bases between. The chain's CDR3 is CASSSRTTSTNEKLFF. The CDR3 coding sequence is TGTGCCAGCAGTTCCCGGACGACCTCAACTAATGAAAAACTGTTTTTT.

V and J are TRBV6-6 and TRBJ1-4; D is possibly TRBD1 (6 bases). Per the germline V gene, CDR1 is MNHNY and CDR2 is SVGAGI (reference sequence). V was cut by 8 bases and J by 6 bases, with 13 bases left in between. The CDR3 covers 13 residues. The CDR3 region has the DNA TGTGCCAGCCGAGGGGGGGGCGATGAAAAACTGTTTTTT. It encodes CASRGGGDEKLFF.

Remarks on this clone: Other DNA sequences in this specimen translate into the identical CDR3. This chain links TRBV5-1 with TRBJ2-1; no firm D call. The CDR3 covers 13 residues. The germline V gene encodes CDR1 SGHRS and CDR2 YFSETQ. V gave up 2 bases and J gave up 3 bases, with 6 bases separating them. The CDR3 coding sequence is TGCGCCAGCAGCTTTACGGGCTACAATGAGCAGTTCTTC. Its protein product is CASSFTGYNEQFF.

This sequence joins TRBV2 and TRBJ2-1; no clear D gene. V was pared by 6 bases and J by 10 bases, with 16 bases between. Germline-derived CDR1 and CDR2 are SNHLY and FYNNEI. The CDR3 loop spans 13 amino acids. This CDR3 reads CASSLLNTGEQFF. The CDR3 coding sequence is TGTGCCAGCAGCCTCCTCAATACTGGGGAGCAGTTCTTC.

J is TRBJ1-5 and V is TRBV7-2, with D uncertain. Trimming pared 1 base from V and 2 bases from J, leaving 9 bases between. Germline V gene data show CDR1 as SGHTA and CDR2 as FQGNSA. This CDR3 spans 15 amino acids. This CDR3 is CASSLGRSGNQPQHF. Written as DNA, the CDR3 is TGTGCCAGCAGCTTAGGGAGGTCGGGCAATCAGCCCCAGCATTTT.